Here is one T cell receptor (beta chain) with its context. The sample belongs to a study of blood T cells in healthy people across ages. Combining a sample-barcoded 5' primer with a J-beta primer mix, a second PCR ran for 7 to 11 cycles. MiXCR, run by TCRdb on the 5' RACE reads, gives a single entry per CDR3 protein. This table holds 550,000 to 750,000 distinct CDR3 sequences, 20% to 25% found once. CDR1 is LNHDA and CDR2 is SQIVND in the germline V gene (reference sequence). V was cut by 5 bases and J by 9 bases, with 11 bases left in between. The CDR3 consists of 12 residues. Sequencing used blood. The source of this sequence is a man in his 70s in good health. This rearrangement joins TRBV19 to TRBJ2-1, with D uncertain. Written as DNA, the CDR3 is TGTGCCAGTAGTTCCCCCGGCCGTGAGCAGTTCTTC. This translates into CASSSPGREQFF.